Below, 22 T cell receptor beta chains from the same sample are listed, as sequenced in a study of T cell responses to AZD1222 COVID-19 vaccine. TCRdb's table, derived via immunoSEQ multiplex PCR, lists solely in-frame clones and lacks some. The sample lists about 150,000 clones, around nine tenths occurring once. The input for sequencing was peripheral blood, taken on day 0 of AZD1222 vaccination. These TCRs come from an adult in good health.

The CDR3 DNA reads TGTGCCAGTACCTCGGGACGGGTGATCGATCAGCCCCAGCATTTT. This sequence encodes CASTSGRVIDQPQHF. J is TRBJ1-5 and V is TRBV19; D might be TRBD1 (5 bases). Germline assignment: CDR1 LNHDA and CDR2 SQIVND (reference sequence). Between the trimmed V and J ends, which lost 7 bases and 5 bases, there was a span of 18 bases. This CDR3 spans 15 amino acids.

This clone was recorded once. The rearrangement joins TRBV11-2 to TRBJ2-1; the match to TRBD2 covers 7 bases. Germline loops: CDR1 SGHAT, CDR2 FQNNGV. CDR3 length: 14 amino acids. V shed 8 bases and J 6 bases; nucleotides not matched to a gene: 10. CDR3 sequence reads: CASLRAGVANEQFF. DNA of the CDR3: TGTGCCAGCCTCAGGGCGGGAGTCGCCAATGAGCAGTTCTTC.

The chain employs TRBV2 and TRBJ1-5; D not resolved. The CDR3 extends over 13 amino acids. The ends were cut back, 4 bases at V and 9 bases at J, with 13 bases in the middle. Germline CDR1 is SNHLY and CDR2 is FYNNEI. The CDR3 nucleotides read TGTGCCAGCAGTGGGAGACTGGAGGGGCCCCAGCATTTT. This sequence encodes CASSGRLEGPQHF.

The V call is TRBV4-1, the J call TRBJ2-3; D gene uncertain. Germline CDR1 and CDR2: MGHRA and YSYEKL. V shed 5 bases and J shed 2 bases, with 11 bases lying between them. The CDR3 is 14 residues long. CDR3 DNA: TGCGCCAGCAGCAATCACAGATACACAGATACGCAGTATTTT. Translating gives CASSNHRYTDTQYF.

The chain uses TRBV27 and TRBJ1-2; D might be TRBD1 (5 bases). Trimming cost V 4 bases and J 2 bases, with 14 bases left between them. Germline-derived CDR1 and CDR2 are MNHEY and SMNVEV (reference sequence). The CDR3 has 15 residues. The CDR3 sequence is CASSYFPTENYGYTF. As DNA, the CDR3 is TGTGCCAGCAGTTACTTCCCGACAGAGAACTATGGCTACACCTTC.

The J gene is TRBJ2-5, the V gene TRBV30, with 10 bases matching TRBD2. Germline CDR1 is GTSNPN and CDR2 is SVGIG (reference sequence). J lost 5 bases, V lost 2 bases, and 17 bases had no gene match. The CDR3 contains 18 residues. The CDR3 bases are TGTGCCTGGAGTACCACCAGGACTAGCGGACGACCGGGGGAGACCCAGTACTTC. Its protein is CAWSTTRTSGRPGETQYF.

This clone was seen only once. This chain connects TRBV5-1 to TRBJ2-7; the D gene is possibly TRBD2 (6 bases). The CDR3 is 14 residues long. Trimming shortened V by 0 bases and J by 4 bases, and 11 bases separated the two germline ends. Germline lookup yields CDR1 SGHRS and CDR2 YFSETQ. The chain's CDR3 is CASSLVIAAYEQYF. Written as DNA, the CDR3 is TGCGCCAGCAGCTTGGTAATAGCGGCGTACGAGCAGTACTTC.

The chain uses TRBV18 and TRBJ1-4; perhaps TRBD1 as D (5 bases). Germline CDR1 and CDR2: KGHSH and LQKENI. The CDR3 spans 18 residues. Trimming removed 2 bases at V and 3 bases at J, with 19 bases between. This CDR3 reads CASSPGVILRVANEKLFF. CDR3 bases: TGTGCCAGCTCACCAGGGGTAATCCTCAGGGTCGCTAATGAAAAACTGTTTTTT. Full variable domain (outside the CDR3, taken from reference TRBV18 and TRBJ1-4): NAGVMQNPRHLVRRRGQEARLRCSPMKGHSHVYWYRQLPEEGLKFMVYLQKENIIDESGMPKERFSAEFPKEGPSILRIQQVVRGDSAAYFCASSPGVILRVANEKLFFGSGTQLSVL.

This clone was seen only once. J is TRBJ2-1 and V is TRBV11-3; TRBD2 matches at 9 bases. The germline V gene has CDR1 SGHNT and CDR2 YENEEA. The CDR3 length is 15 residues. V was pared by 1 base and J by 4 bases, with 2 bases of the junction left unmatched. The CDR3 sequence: CASSLASGMYNEQFF. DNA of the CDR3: TGTGCCAGCAGCTTAGCTAGCGGGATGTACAATGAGCAGTTCTTC.

The CDR3 is CASSPRQAYTDTQYF. DNA of the CDR3: TGTGCCAGCAGCCCGAGGCAGGCGTACACAGATACGCAGTATTTT. This sequence joins TRBV5-6 and TRBJ2-3; unclear D gene. The V gene's germline CDR1 is SGHDT and CDR2 YYEEEE. V was shortened by 4 bases and J by 2 bases, with 14 bases between the two germline ends. The CDR3 loop spans 15 amino acids. Full variable domain (rest looked up from reference TRBV5-6 and TRBJ2-3): DAGVTQSPTHLIKTRGQQVTLRCSPKSGHDTVSWYQQALGQGPQFIFQYYEEEERQRGNFPDRFSGHQFPNYSSELNVNALLLGDSALYLCASSPRQAYTDTQYFGPGTRLTVL.

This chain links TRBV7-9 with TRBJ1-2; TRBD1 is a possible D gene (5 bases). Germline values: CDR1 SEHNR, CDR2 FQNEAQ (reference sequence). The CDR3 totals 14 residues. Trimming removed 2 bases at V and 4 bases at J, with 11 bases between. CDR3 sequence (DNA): TGTGCCAGCAGCTTAAGTCAGGGCCTCTATGGCTACACCTTC. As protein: CASSLSQGLYGYTF.

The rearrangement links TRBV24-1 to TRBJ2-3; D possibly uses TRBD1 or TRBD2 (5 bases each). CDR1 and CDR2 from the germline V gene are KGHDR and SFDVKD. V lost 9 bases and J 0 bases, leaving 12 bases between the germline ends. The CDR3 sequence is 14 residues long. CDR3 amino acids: CATEGSLSTDTQYF. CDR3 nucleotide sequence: TGTGCCACCGAGGGGAGTCTGAGCACAGATACGCAGTATTTT.

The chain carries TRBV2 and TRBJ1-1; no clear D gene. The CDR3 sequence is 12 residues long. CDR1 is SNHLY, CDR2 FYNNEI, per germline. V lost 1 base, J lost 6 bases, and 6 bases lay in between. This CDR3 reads CASSEVYAEAFF. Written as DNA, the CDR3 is TGTGCCAGCAGTGAAGTTTACGCTGAAGCTTTCTTT.

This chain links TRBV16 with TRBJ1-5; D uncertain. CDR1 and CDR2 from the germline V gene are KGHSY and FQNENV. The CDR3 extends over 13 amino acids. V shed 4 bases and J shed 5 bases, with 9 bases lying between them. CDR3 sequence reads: CASSPLGYQPQHF. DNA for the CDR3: TGTGCCAGCAGCCCCCTGGGGTATCAGCCCCAGCATTTT.

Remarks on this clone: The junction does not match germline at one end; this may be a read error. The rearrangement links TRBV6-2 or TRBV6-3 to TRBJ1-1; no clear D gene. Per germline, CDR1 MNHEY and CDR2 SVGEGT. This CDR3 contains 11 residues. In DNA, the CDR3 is TGTGCCAGCAGTTACTCGAGAGACATCCACTTC. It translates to CASSYSRDIHF.

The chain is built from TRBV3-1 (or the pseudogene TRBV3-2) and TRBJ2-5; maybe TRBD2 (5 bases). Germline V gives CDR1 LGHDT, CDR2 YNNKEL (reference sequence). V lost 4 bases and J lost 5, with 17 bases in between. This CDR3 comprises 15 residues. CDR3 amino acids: CASSLPYEGAETQYF. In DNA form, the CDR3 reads TGTGCCAGCAGCCTACCGTACGAGGGCGCGGAGACCCAGTACTTC.

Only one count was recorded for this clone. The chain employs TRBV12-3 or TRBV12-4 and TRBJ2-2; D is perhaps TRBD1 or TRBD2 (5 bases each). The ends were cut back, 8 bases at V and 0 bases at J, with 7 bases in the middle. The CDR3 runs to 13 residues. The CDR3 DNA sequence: TGTGCCAGCGGGGACGCGAACACCGGGGAGCTGTTTTTT. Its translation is CASGDANTGELFF.

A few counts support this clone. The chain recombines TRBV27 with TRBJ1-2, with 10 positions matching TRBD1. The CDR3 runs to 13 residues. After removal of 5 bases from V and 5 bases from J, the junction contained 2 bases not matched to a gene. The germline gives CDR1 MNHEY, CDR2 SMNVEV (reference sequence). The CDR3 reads CASSRDRGYGYTF. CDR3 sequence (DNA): TGTGCCAGCAGTAGGGACAGGGGTTATGGCTACACCTTC.

CDR3 residues: CASSELRGVGAEAFF. CDR3 bases: TGTGCCAGCAGTGAATTGCGGGGCGTCGGAGCTGAAGCTTTCTTT. The gene calls are TRBV6-1 and TRBJ1-1, with a weak D call TRBD1 (5 bases). Germline lookup yields CDR1 MNHNS and CDR2 SASEGT. The CDR3 consists of 15 residues. The V and J ends lost 2 bases and 6 bases respectively, with 16 bases between them.

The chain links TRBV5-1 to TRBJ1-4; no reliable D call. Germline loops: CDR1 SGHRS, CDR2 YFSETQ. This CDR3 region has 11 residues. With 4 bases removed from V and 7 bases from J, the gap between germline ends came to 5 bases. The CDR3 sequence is CASSLGEKLFF. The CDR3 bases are TGCGCCAGCAGCCTCGGTGAAAAACTGTTTTTT.

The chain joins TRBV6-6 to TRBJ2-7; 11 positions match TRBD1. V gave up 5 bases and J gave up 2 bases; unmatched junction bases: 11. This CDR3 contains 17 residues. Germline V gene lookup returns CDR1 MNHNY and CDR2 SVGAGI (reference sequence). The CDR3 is CASSPSNWGQGAYEQYF. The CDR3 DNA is TGTGCCAGCAGTCCCAGCAATTGGGGACAGGGGGCCTACGAGCAGTACTTC.

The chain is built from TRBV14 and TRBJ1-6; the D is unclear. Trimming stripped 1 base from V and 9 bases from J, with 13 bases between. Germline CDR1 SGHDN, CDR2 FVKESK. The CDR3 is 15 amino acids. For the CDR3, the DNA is TGTGCCAGCAGCCAAGCCAGATACCGAGGTTCACCCCTCCACTTT. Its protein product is CASSQARYRGSPLHF.